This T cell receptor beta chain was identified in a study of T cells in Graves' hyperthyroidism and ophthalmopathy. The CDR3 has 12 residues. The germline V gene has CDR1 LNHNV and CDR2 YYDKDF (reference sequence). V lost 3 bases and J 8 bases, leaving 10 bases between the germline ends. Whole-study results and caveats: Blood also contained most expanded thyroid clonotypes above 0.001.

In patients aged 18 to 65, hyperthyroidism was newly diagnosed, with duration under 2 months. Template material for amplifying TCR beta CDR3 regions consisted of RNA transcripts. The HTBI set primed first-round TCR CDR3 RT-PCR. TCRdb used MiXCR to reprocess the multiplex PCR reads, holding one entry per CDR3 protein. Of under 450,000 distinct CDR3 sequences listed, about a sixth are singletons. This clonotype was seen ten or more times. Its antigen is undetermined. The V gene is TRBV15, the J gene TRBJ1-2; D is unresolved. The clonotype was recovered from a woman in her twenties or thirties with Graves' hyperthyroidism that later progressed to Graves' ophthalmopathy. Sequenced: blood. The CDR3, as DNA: TGTGCCACCAGCAGTGGATCGGACGGCTACACCTTC. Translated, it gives CATSSGSDGYTF. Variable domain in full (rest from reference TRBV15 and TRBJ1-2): DAMVIQNPRYQVTQFGKPVTLSCSQTLNHNVMYWYQQKSSQAPKLLFHYYDKDFNNEADTPDNFQSRRPNTSFCFLDIRSPGLGDTAMYLCATSSGSDGYTFGSGTRLTVV.